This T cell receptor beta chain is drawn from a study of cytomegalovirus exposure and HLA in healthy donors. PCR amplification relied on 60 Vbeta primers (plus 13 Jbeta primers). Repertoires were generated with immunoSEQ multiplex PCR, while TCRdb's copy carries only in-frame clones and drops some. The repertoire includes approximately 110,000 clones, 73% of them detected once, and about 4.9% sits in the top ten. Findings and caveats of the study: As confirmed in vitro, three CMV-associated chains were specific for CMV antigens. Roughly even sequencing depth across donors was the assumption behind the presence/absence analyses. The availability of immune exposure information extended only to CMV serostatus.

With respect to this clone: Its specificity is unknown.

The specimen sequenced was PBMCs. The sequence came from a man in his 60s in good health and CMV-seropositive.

The CDR3 sequence is CSASGELFF. CDR3 bases: TGCAGCGCCTCCGGGGAGCTGTTTTTT. The chain has TRBV29-1 and TRBJ2-2; D is undetermined. Trimming took off 7 bases at V and 6 bases at J, with 3 bases between the two ends. The CDR3 is made up of 9 amino acids. The germline CDR1 and CDR2 sequences are SQVTM and ANQGSEA.